This T cell receptor (beta chain) emerged from a study of blood T cell repertoires in COVID-19. Study-wide context: Spain, Italy and the United States supplied samples that represented acute and convalescent COVID-19. T cells, B-cell-depleted T cells, or PBMCs supplied cDNA or gDNA.

Germline CDR1 is MNHNY and CDR2 is SVGAGI (reference sequence). With 5 bases removed from V and 9 bases from J, the gap between germline ends came to 14 bases. The CDR3 length is 13 residues. Authors' processing steps: The authors estimated nucleated cell counts from reference gene primer amplification. The table came from immunoSEQ multiplex PCR; TCRdb's copy has only in-frame clones and leaves some out. The V and J calls and the clone size are those of that table, but D and trimming were determined from the DNA. The repertoire has tens of thousands of clones, 80% to 95% of them found once; the top ten carry around 6.9%.

Sequencing was performed on peripheral blood. The receptor's source is a man aged 45-65 years with active COVID-19. This chain connects TRBV6-6 to TRBJ2-1; weak D call: TRBD2 (5 bases). In DNA form, the CDR3 reads TGTGCCAGCAGTATCCTTGCTAGCAGTGAGCAGTTCTTC. This encodes CASSILASSEQFF.